Below, 13 T cell receptor beta chains from the same sample are listed, as sequenced in a study of blood T cell repertoires in COVID-19. The protocol was immunoSEQ multiplex PCR, while the TCRdb copy is restricted to in-frame clones and leaves out a portion. The table lists a few hundred thousand clones, around 90% of them singletons, with about 9.4% in the top ten. Sequenced: peripheral blood. The receptors derive from a woman in her 70s with COVID-19, enrolled during active disease.

This clone has a single count. The V and J genes are TRBV19 and TRBJ2-1, with 14 bases that match TRBD2. V shed 7 bases, J shed 9 bases, and the junction held 11 bases outside the gene matches. The CDR3 extends over 16 amino acids. Germline V gene sequence: CDR1 LNHDA, CDR2 SQIVND (reference sequence). The CDR3: CASTLTSGRARREQFF. CDR3 bases: TGTGCCAGTACCCTGACTAGCGGGAGGGCCAGGCGTGAGCAGTTCTTC.

The chain carries TRBV30 and TRBJ2-1, with D possibly TRBD1 on 6 matching bases. V gave up 5 bases and J gave up 3 bases, with 8 bases separating them. CDR3 length equals 12 residues. CDR1 is GTSNPN, CDR2 SVGIG, per germline (reference sequence). The CDR3: CAWGTHYNEQFF. The CDR3 coding sequence is TGTGCCTGGGGGACACACTACAATGAGCAGTTCTTC.

This chain connects TRBV29-1 to TRBJ2-5, with D tentatively TRBD2 (5 bases). CDR3 size: 13 residues. The germline gives CDR1 SQVTM, CDR2 ANQGSEA. Trimming removed 8 bases from V and 7 bases from J, with 20 bases in between. CDR3 DNA: TGCAGCCCGAGGGCTCTAACTGCGGGGACCCAGTACTTC. Protein product: CSPRALTAGTQYF.

The V call is TRBV5-1, the J call TRBJ2-5, with D possibly matching TRBD1 (6 bases). The CDR3 has 14 residues. Germline V gene sequence: CDR1 SGHRS, CDR2 YFSETQ. V lost 7 bases and J 2 bases, leaving 15 bases between the germline ends. In nucleotides, the CDR3 is TGCGCCAGCTCCCGGACAGTGGGACAAGAGACCCAGTACTTC. Amino acid sequence: CASSRTVGQETQYF.

In this sample, this clone turned up many times. The CDR3 region has the DNA TGTGCCAGCAGCTTATCCGGGACTACCGACGAGCAGTACTTC. Translating gives CASSLSGTTDEQYF. V usage is TRBV5-4 and J usage is TRBJ2-7, with 7 bases identical to TRBD2. V shed 2 bases and J 5 bases; nucleotides not matched to a gene: 7. CDR3 length: 14 amino acids. Germline CDR1 reads SGHNT; CDR2 reads YYREEE (reference sequence). Variable domain in full (rest from reference TRBV5-4 and TRBJ2-7): ETGVTQSPTHLIKTRGQQVTLRCSSQSGHNTVSWYQQALGQGPQFIFQYYREEENGRGNFPPRFSGLQFPNYSSELNVNALELDDSALYLCASSLSGTTDEQYFGPGTRLTVT.

V and J are TRBV7-9 and TRBJ1-6, with D possibly matching TRBD1 (6 bases). The CDR3 consists of 15 residues. Germline V lookup: CDR1 SEHNR, CDR2 FQNEAQ (reference sequence). V shed 4 bases and J shed 6 bases, with 13 bases lying between them. This CDR3 is CASSSYDRLNSPLHF. The CDR3 DNA reads TGTGCCAGCAGCTCCTATGACAGGCTTAATTCACCCCTCCACTTT.

V gene TRBV9 combines with J gene TRBJ2-1; D is uncertain. The CDR3 consists of 14 residues. The V gene's germline CDR1 is SGDLS and CDR2 YYNGEE. Trimming took 4 bases from V and 0 from J, leaving 8 bases between them. CDR3 sequence (DNA): TGTGCCAGCAGCCAACTCGGCTCCTACAATGAGCAGTTCTTC. Its translation is CASSQLGSYNEQFF. Full variable domain (remainder filled in from reference TRBV9 and TRBJ2-1): DSGVTQTPKHLITATGQRVTLRCSPRSGDLSVYWYQQSLDQGLQFLIQYYNGEERAKGNILERFSAQQFPDLHSELNLSSLELGDSALYFCASSQLGSYNEQFFGPGTRLTVL.

This chain connects TRBV15 to TRBJ1-2; 8 bases agree with TRBD1. Germline trimming cut 4 bases from V and 6 bases from J; bases unmatched to any gene: 10. This CDR3 spans 15 amino acids. The germline CDR1 and CDR2 sequences are LNHNV and YYDKDF (reference sequence). DNA of the CDR3: TGTGCCACCAGCACTAAGGGACAGGTTTGGAATGGCTACACCTTC. Translation: CATSTKGQVWNGYTF.

The chain joins TRBV7-2 to TRBJ2-5; perhaps TRBD2 as D (5 bases). Germline CDR1 SGHTA, CDR2 FQGNSA. The CDR3 spans 15 residues. Trimming cost V 0 bases and J 5 bases, with 13 bases left between them. This CDR3 reads CASSLALPGIETQYF. The CDR3 nucleotides are TGTGCCAGCAGCTTAGCGCTCCCGGGAATCGAGACCCAGTACTTC.

This clone was seen only a few times. This rearrangement joins TRBV28 to TRBJ1-5, with a weak D call TRBD1 (6 bases). The germline CDR1 and CDR2 sequences are MDHEN and SYDVKM. The CDR3 totals 16 residues. V dropped 5 bases and J dropped 4 bases, with 18 bases sitting between them. CDR3 nucleotides: TGTGCCAGCAGTACCTCCGCAGGGGTCGGGAATCAGCCCCAGCATTTT. It translates to CASSTSAGVGNQPQHF.

The chain has TRBV27 and TRBJ2-2; 9 bases are shared with TRBD2. J was trimmed by 7 bases and V by 10 bases; bases with no gene match: 19. The CDR3 spans 17 residues. Germline-derived CDR1 and CDR2 are MNHEY and SMNVEV (reference sequence). The DNA for the CDR3 is TGTGCCACCCGATTCAGACTAGCGGCCACCGGGCGCGGGGAGCTGTTTTTT. The encoded protein is CATRFRLAATGRGELFF.

J is TRBJ1-1 and V is TRBV11-2; no reliable D call. V was clipped by 0 bases and J by 5 bases, with 13 bases between them. The CDR3 length is 15 residues. Germline values: CDR1 SGHAT, CDR2 FQNNGV. The CDR3 bases are TGTGCCAGCAGCTTAGATACGGGAATGACTACTGAAGCTTTCTTT. Translated: CASSLDTGMTTEAFF.

The chain has TRBV11-3 and TRBJ1-1, with 7 bases matching TRBD1. CDR1 and CDR2 from the germline V gene are SGHNT and YENEEA. With V trimmed by 5 bases and J by 4 bases, 13 bases remained unmatched. This CDR3 has 16 residues. The CDR3 bases are TGTGCCAGCAGCCAACCAACAGGGGATAGAGGCACTGAAGCTTTCTTT. This codes for CASSQPTGDRGTEAFF.